Presented here are 32 T cell receptor beta chains from one specimen sequenced in a study of shared clonotypes between healthy human individuals. Here immunoSEQ multiplex PCR was the method, and the copy in TCRdb shows in-frame clones only, minus some. The sample lists some 1 million clones; approximately 72% were seen once. The sequenced sample was memory CD4+ T cells sorted from blood. Indicated subset: CD45RA-negative fraction. The receptors derive from a young man in good health.

The chain joins TRBV5-1 to TRBJ1-3; 8 bases match TRBD1. The CDR3 covers 15 residues. The ends lost 0 bases at V and 2 bases at J; junction bases unmatched: 1. Germline V gene lookup returns CDR1 SGHRS and CDR2 YFSETQ. The CDR3 nucleotides are TGCGCCAGCAGCTTGGAACAGGGGGCTGGAAACACCATATATTTT. Protein sequence: CASSLEQGAGNTIYF. Together with reference TRBV5-1 and TRBJ1-3, the CDR3 gives the full variable domain: KAGVTQTPRYLIKTRGQQVTLSCSPISGHRSVSWYQQTPGQGLQFLFEYFSETQRNKGNFPGRFSGRQFSNSRSEMNVSTLELGDSALYLCASSLEQGAGNTIYFGEGSWLTVV.

This clone came up once. V usage is TRBV7-9 and J usage is TRBJ2-2; D ambiguous. The V and J ends lost 11 bases and 1 base respectively, with 8 bases between them. Germline-derived CDR1 and CDR2 are SEHNR and FQNEAQ (reference sequence). The CDR3 has 12 amino acids. CDR3 region: CALGRNTGELFF. The CDR3 nucleotides are TGTGCCTTAGGGCGGAACACCGGGGAGCTGTTTTTT.

This clone was seen just once. The gene calls are TRBV19 and TRBJ2-7, with TRBD1 matching over 11 bases. The CDR3 extends over 15 amino acids. The germline CDR1 and CDR2 sequences are LNHDA and SQIVND (reference sequence). Unmatched junction bases numbered 4, after V lost 3 bases and J lost 3 bases. This CDR3 is CASSIPGQGVYEQYF. In DNA, the CDR3 is TGTGCCAGTAGTATCCCGGGACAGGGGGTCTACGAGCAGTACTTC. Full variable domain (rest looked up from reference TRBV19 and TRBJ2-7): DGGITQSPKYLFRKEGQNVTLSCEQNLNHDAMYWYRQDPGQGLRLIYYSQIVNDFQKGDIAEGYSVSREKKESFPLTVTSAQKNPTAFYLCASSIPGQGVYEQYFGPGTRLTVT.

The rearrangement links TRBV27 to TRBJ2-7; 10 bases are a match to TRBD1. Trimming took 5 bases from V and 0 from J; bases not matched to a gene: 4. The CDR3 has 15 residues. Germline lookup yields CDR1 MNHEY and CDR2 SMNVEV (reference sequence). CDR3: CASSTRDRGSYEQYF. The CDR3 nucleotides are TGTGCCAGCAGTACCCGGGACAGGGGCTCCTACGAGCAGTACTTC.

The chain uses TRBV9 and TRBJ2-3; D gene ambiguous. This CDR3 contains 13 residues. The germline V and J ends were trimmed by 0 bases and 3 bases, with 5 bases remaining between them. In germline, CDR1 is SGDLS, CDR2 YYNGEE. The CDR3 here is CASSVGVTDTQYF. In nucleotides, the CDR3 is TGTGCCAGCAGCGTAGGAGTTACAGATACGCAGTATTTT.

With respect to this clone: This specimen includes other DNA sequences encoding the same CDR3. The V and J genes are TRBV5-1 and TRBJ2-7, with D uncertain. The length of the CDR3 is 13 residues. Germline CDR1 and CDR2: SGHRS and YFSETQ. V was pared by 3 bases and J by 0 bases, with 7 bases between. CDR3 DNA: TGCGCCAGCAGCTCCGATCCCTCCTACGAGCAGTACTTC. Protein product: CASSSDPSYEQYF.

The gene calls are TRBV5-6 and TRBJ1-1, with D possibly being TRBD1 (5 bases). Germline-derived CDR1 and CDR2 are SGHDT and YYEEEE. The CDR3 has 15 amino acids. V was pared by 0 bases and J by 5 bases, with 14 bases between. CDR3 DNA sequence: TGTGCCAGCAGCTTGGTGGTCCAGGGTGGGACTGAAGCTTTCTTT. It is translated as CASSLVVQGGTEAFF.

Note on this clone: The identical CDR3 is also encoded by other nucleotide sequences in the sample. The chain joins TRBV7-2 to TRBJ1-4, with 10 bases aligning to TRBD1. There are 14 residues in the CDR3. Germline loops: CDR1 SGHTA, CDR2 FQGNSA. V was clipped by 5 bases and J by 11 bases; unmatched bases: 8. DNA for the CDR3: TGTGCCAGCAGCACGACAGGGGGCAGTGGGAAACTGTTTTTT. This codes for CASSTTGGSGKLFF.

This clone was observed once. The genes are TRBV25-1 and TRBJ1-2, with 7 bases aligning to TRBD1. CDR1 MGHDK and CDR2 SYGVNS come from the germline V gene. Trimming cost V 11 bases and J 8 bases; bases outside gene matches: 14. There are 13 residues in the CDR3. The CDR3 sequence: CAVKDTGAVGYTF. DNA for the CDR3: TGTGCCGTCAAAGATACAGGGGCTGTCGGCTACACCTTC.

The V gene is TRBV29-1, the J gene TRBJ1-1; D may be TRBD1 (5 bases). Trimming cost V 7 bases and J 1 base, with 10 bases left between them. Germline V gene sequence: CDR1 SQVTM, CDR2 ANQGSEA. The CDR3 consists of 12 residues. The CDR3 region has the DNA TGCAGCGCTGGACAAGCGAACACTGAAGCTTTCTTT. Translating gives CSAGQANTEAFF.

This chain uses TRBV7-2 with TRBJ2-3; no clear D gene. The germline V and J ends were trimmed by 4 bases and 4 bases, with 6 bases remaining between them. The CDR3 spans 12 residues. CDR1 is SGHTA, CDR2 FQGNSA, per germline. This chain's CDR3 is CASSYSPDTQYF. The DNA for the CDR3 is TGTGCCAGCAGCTATAGCCCAGATACGCAGTATTTT.

The chain links TRBV30 to TRBJ2-2, with D unclear. Germline values: CDR1 GTSNPN, CDR2 SVGIG (reference sequence). V shed 1 base and J shed 1 base, with 10 bases lying between them. The CDR3 length is 15 residues. CDR3 nucleotides: TGTGCCTGGAGTGACGGAAGAAGGAACACCGGGGAGCTGTTTTTT. Its protein product is CAWSDGRRNTGELFF.

The chain combines TRBV29-1 with TRBJ2-7; perhaps D is TRBD1 or TRBD2 (5 bases each). Germline V gene sequence: CDR1 SQVTM, CDR2 ANQGSEA. V lost 3 bases, J lost 5 bases, and 11 bases lay in between. The length of the CDR3 is 12 residues. As DNA, the CDR3 is TGCAGCGTTGATGGGGACGGTGACGAGCAGTACTTC. Residues: CSVDGDGDEQYF.

In its sample, this clone was seen many times. The chain links TRBV5-1 to TRBJ1-1, with a tentative D call TRBD1 (6 bases). Trimming took 4 bases from V and 6 from J, leaving 16 bases between them. Germline V gene lookup returns CDR1 SGHRS and CDR2 YFSETQ. The length of the CDR3 is 14 residues. The DNA of the CDR3 is TGCGCCAGCAGCACTGGACAGCCTTCGGCTGAAGCTTTCTTT. This gives the protein CASSTGQPSAEAFF.

CDR3 bases: TGCGCCAGCAGCCGTACGAGACTGGGACTAGCGGGAGGGTCCTACGAGCAGTACTTC. This translates into CASSRTRLGLAGGSYEQYF. The chain couples TRBV4-3 to TRBJ2-7; 16 bases map to TRBD2. The CDR3 contains 19 residues. The V and J ends lost 4 bases and 1 base, in that order; junction bases with no gene match: 10. Germline values: CDR1 LGHNA, CDR2 YSLEER.

V usage is TRBV4-3 and J usage is TRBJ1-1; the D gene is possibly TRBD1 (5 bases). CDR3 length equals 14 residues. Germline-derived CDR1 and CDR2 are LGHNA and YSLEER. Trimming pared 4 bases from V and 11 bases from J, leaving 20 bases between. In DNA form, the CDR3 reads TGCGCCAGCAGCCCAAGTGGACACCTCCCTGGGGCTTTCTTT. Its translation is CASSPSGHLPGAFF.

The rearrangement links TRBV11-2 to TRBJ1-1; D is unclear. V dropped 1 base and J dropped 3 bases, with 15 bases sitting between them. CDR3 size: 16 residues. Germline V lookup: CDR1 SGHAT, CDR2 FQNNGV. The CDR3 protein is CASSLGSRVGYTEAFF. In nucleotides, the CDR3 is TGTGCCAGCAGCTTAGGATCAAGGGTGGGTTACACTGAAGCTTTCTTT.

The V and J genes are TRBV5-4 and TRBJ1-2; D may be TRBD1 (5 bases). The V end lost 3 bases, the J end lost 8 bases, and 17 bases lay between the germline ends. Germline V gene sequence: CDR1 SGHNT, CDR2 YYREEE (reference sequence). The CDR3 is 14 amino acids. The CDR3 spells CASSSGPEGRGYTF. CDR3 nucleotide sequence: TGTGCCAGCAGCTCAGGGCCCGAAGGAAGGGGCTACACCTTC.

In its sample, this clone was seen many times. The rearrangement joins TRBV25-1 to TRBJ1-1, with D uncertain. Trimming removed 5 bases at V and 1 base at J, with 14 bases between. This CDR3 is built from 15 residues. The germline gives CDR1 MGHDK, CDR2 SYGVNS. This chain's CDR3 is CASSPYSGSNTEAFF. In DNA, the CDR3 is TGTGCCAGCAGTCCTTACAGCGGATCGAACACTGAAGCTTTCTTT.

The chain employs TRBV11-2 and TRBJ2-3; tentative D call: TRBD1 (6 bases). The CDR3 consists of 17 residues. Germline V gene lookup returns CDR1 SGHAT and CDR2 FQNNGV. V was clipped by 1 base and J by 0 bases, with 14 bases between them. The chain's CDR3 is CASSLGTGHVSTDTQYF. DNA for the CDR3: TGTGCCAGCAGCTTAGGTACGGGACATGTGAGCACAGATACGCAGTATTTT.

This clone was recorded many times. This chain connects TRBV25-1 to TRBJ2-2; TRBD1 matches 7 bases. V gave up 3 bases and J gave up 6 bases; unmatched junction bases: 7. This CDR3 is 15 amino acids long. Germline loops: CDR1 MGHDK, CDR2 SYGVNS. This CDR3 reads CASSDRQGWAGELFF. CDR3 bases: TGTGCCAGCAGTGACAGACAGGGTTGGGCCGGGGAGCTGTTTTTT.

The chain combines TRBV11-2 with TRBJ2-6; the D gene is possibly TRBD1 (6 bases). CDR3 size: 14 residues. Germline V gives CDR1 SGHAT, CDR2 FQNNGV. V was trimmed by 7 bases and J by 1 base, leaving 8 bases between them. The CDR3 sequence is CASTTGSGANVLTF. CDR3 coding DNA: TGTGCCAGCACAACAGGGTCTGGGGCCAACGTCCTGACTTTC.

The chain joins TRBV2 to TRBJ2-3, with D hard to call. Looked up from germline, CDR1 is SNHLY and CDR2 is FYNNEI. This CDR3 spans 15 amino acids. Trimming left V 5 bases short and J 1 base short, with 13 bases between. The CDR3 reads CASSTRLGGTDTQYF. CDR3 coding DNA: TGTGCCAGCAGTACCCGACTCGGCGGCACAGATACGCAGTATTTT.

The gene calls are TRBV14 and TRBJ2-1, with D hard to call. This CDR3 spans 13 amino acids. V lost 3 bases and J lost 11, with 14 bases in between. The V gene's germline CDR1 is SGHDN and CDR2 FVKESK. The CDR3 is CASSQTRHSQQFF. The CDR3 DNA is TGTGCCAGCAGCCAGACCCGACACAGCCAGCAGTTCTTC.

The V gene is TRBV6-5, the J gene TRBJ2-7, with 8 positions matching TRBD1. The V gene end was trimmed by 6 bases and the J gene end by 10 bases; junction bases not matched to a gene: 8. Germline V lookup: CDR1 MNHEY, CDR2 SVGAGI. The CDR3 extends over 12 amino acids. CDR3 in amino acids: CASSRTTGAQYF. The CDR3 DNA reads as TGTGCCAGCAGCCGGACGACAGGGGCCCAGTACTTC.

This chain links TRBV5-5 with TRBJ2-5; D is perhaps TRBD1 (5 bases). This CDR3 has 16 amino acids. With 1 base removed from V and 4 bases from J, the gap between germline ends came to 17 bases. Germline CDR1 reads SGHKS; CDR2 reads YYEKEE (reference sequence). DNA for the CDR3: TGTGCCAGCAGCTTGTTTACGACTGGGGCTGGAGAGACCCAGTACTTC. The encoded protein is CASSLFTTGAGETQYF.

V gene TRBV18 combines with J gene TRBJ2-2; the D is unclear. This CDR3 region has 12 residues. The germline V gene encodes CDR1 KGHSH and CDR2 LQKENI. Deletions cut 6 bases from V and 6 bases from J, with 8 bases between. The DNA of the CDR3 is TGTGCCAGCTCCCCTGATGCCGGGGAGCTGTTTTTT. This gives the protein CASSPDAGELFF.

This clone was counted a few times. The rearrangement joins TRBV2 to TRBJ2-5; 11 nucleotides align to TRBD1. The V segment lost 7 bases and the J segment 2 bases; nucleotides outside the gene matches: 3. From germline, CDR1 is SNHLY and CDR2 FYNNEI. The CDR3 covers 14 residues. The DNA of the CDR3 is TGTGCCAGCAATCGGGACAGGGGGCAAGAGACCCAGTACTTC. Amino acid sequence: CASNRDRGQETQYF.

The V call is TRBV27, the J call TRBJ2-7; D is unclear. V was pared by 5 bases and J by 3 bases, with 11 bases between. Germline CDR1 is MNHEY and CDR2 is SMNVEV (reference sequence). The CDR3 length is 13 residues. The CDR3 bases are TGTGCCAGCAGTCGTCCAATACGCTACGAGCAGTACTTC. Residues: CASSRPIRYEQYF.

There are a few counts of this clone. The chain combines TRBV27 with TRBJ1-3; D is undetermined. Germline V gene sequence: CDR1 MNHEY, CDR2 SMNVEV (reference sequence). The germline V and J ends were trimmed by 4 bases and 6 bases, with 16 bases remaining between them. CDR3 length: 15 amino acids. CDR3 in DNA: TGTGCCAGCAGTTCCTTCCCCGTGGGCCCAAACACCATATATTTT. Its protein product is CASSSFPVGPNTIYF.

This clone was seen at least ten times. The V call is TRBV7-9, the J call TRBJ2-3, with a possible D match to TRBD2 (6 bases). The CDR3 has 13 residues. The V and J ends lost 5 bases and 7 bases respectively, with 13 bases between them. Germline CDR1 and CDR2: SEHNR and FQNEAQ (reference sequence). As DNA, the CDR3 is TGTGCCAGCAGCCGCGGGGAAGGGAATACGCAGTATTTT. It translates to CASSRGEGNTQYF. Filled out from reference TRBV7-9 and TRBJ2-3, the complete variable domain reads DTGVSQNPRHKITKRGQNVTFRCDPISEHNRLYWYRQTLGQGPEFLTYFQNEAQLEKSRLLSDRFSAERPKGSFSTLEIQRTEQGDSAMYLCASSRGEGNTQYFGPGTRLTVL.

The table lists this clone with a few counts. The V gene is TRBV30, the J gene TRBJ1-1; no firm D call. CDR1 is GTSNPN, CDR2 SVGIG, per germline (reference sequence). V dropped 1 base and J dropped 3 bases, with 12 bases sitting between them. The CDR3 runs 14 residues. CDR3 coding DNA: TGTGCCTGGAGTGGCCTGGGGAGGGACACTGAAGCTTTCTTT. This translates into CAWSGLGRDTEAFF.